These 17 T cell receptor beta chains were all obtained from the same sample, sequenced in a study of blood T cell repertoires in COVID-19. The table came from immunoSEQ multiplex PCR; TCRdb's copy has only in-frame clones and leaves some out. The profile covers approximately 300,000 clones, with around 88% appearing a single time and 1.5% to 2% taken by the ten largest. Sequencing input: peripheral blood. These receptors all stem from a woman in her fifties or sixties with acute or convalescent COVID-19.

The V gene is TRBV6-5, the J gene TRBJ1-3; 7 nucleotides agree with TRBD1. V lost 6 bases to trimming and J lost 4 bases; unmatched junction nucleotides: 9. The germline V gene encodes CDR1 MNHEY and CDR2 SVGAGI. The CDR3 is made up of 15 amino acids. The CDR3 loop is CASRIGGGWGNTIYF. The CDR3 DNA sequence: TGTGCCAGCAGAATTGGAGGGGGCTGGGGAAACACCATATATTTT.

The V and J genes are TRBV27 and TRBJ1-1; the match to TRBD1 covers 10 bases. CDR1 is MNHEY and CDR2 is SMNVEV in the germline V gene (reference sequence). The ends lost 4 bases at V and 5 bases at J; junction bases unmatched: 10. This CDR3 is built from 16 residues. In nucleotides, the CDR3 is TGTGCCAGCAGTTCAGATACCCGGGACAGGGGAACTGAAGCTTTCTTT. Translated: CASSSDTRDRGTEAFF.

The chain joins TRBV2 to TRBJ1-5; TRBD1 matches 9 bases. There are 14 residues in the CDR3. The J segment lost 7 bases and the V segment lost 6 bases, leaving 7 bases of the junction unmatched. From germline, CDR1 is SNHLY and CDR2 FYNNEI. For the CDR3, the DNA is TGTGCCAGCAGATGGGACAGGGACGGGCAGCCCCAGCATTTT. This encodes CASRWDRDGQPQHF. Using reference TRBV2 and TRBJ1-5 for the parts outside the CDR3, the full variable domain is EPEVTQTPSHQVTQMGQEVILRCVPISNHLYFYWYRQILGQKVEFLVSFYNNEISEKSEIFDDQFSVERPDGSNFTLKIRSTKLEDSAMYFCASRWDRDGQPQHFGDGTRLSIL.

The chain carries TRBV19 and TRBJ2-7; weak D call: TRBD2 (5 bases). This CDR3 has 14 amino acids. Trimming left V 1 base short and J 6 bases short, with 13 bases between. Germline values: CDR1 LNHDA, CDR2 SQIVND (reference sequence). CDR3 loop: CASSIGGGLPEQYF. The CDR3 DNA sequence: TGTGCCAGTAGTATAGGAGGAGGATTACCCGAGCAGTACTTC.

This clone was counted once. The chain links TRBV2 to TRBJ1-6; weak D call: TRBD1 (6 bases). The length of the CDR3 is 14 residues. V lost 6 bases and J lost 7, with 13 bases in between. CDR1 and CDR2 from the germline V gene are SNHLY and FYNNEI. CDR3 sequence reads: CASSAGTPNSPLHF. In DNA, the CDR3 is TGTGCCAGCAGCGCCGGGACACCAAATTCACCCCTCCACTTT.

This chain links TRBV7-2 with TRBJ2-3, with D hard to call. This CDR3 spans 16 amino acids. Trimming shortened V by 2 bases and J by 5 bases, and 17 bases separated the two germline ends. CDR1 is SGHTA and CDR2 is FQGNSA in the germline V gene. CDR3 DNA sequence: TGTGCCAGCAGCTTACATTGGTTGATCCCAGGAGATACGCAGTATTTT. It translates to CASSLHWLIPGDTQYF.

The chain combines TRBV7-3 with TRBJ2-7; 11 positions match TRBD1. This CDR3 spans 14 amino acids. Trimming at V came to 3 bases and at J to 3 bases, leaving 1 base not matched to a gene. Germline loops: CDR1 SGHTA, CDR2 FQGTGA. The CDR3 nucleotides are TGTGCCAGCAGCTTGGGACAGGGGGGCTACGAGCAGTACTTC. As protein: CASSLGQGGYEQYF.

This rearrangement joins TRBV9 to TRBJ1-2; no reliable D call. The CDR3 sequence is 18 residues long. CDR1 and CDR2 from the germline V gene are SGDLS and YYNGEE. V lost 3 bases, J lost 2 bases, and 23 bases lay in between. The CDR3, as DNA: TGTGCCAGCAGCGCGACCTCCCTAGACGGTGAAAGAAACTATGGCTACACCTTC. It encodes CASSATSLDGERNYGYTF. The variable domain in full, completed from reference TRBV9 and TRBJ1-2, reads DSGVTQTPKHLITATGQRVTLRCSPRSGDLSVYWYQQSLDQGLQFLIQYYNGEERAKGNILERFSAQQFPDLHSELNLSSLELGDSALYFCASSATSLDGERNYGYTFGSGTRLTVV.

CDR3 sequence: CASSPPYPISGRNLYEQYF. CDR3 sequence (DNA): TGTGCCAGCAGCCCCCCCTATCCTATTAGCGGGAGGAACCTCTACGAGCAGTACTTC. The chain couples TRBV7-9 to TRBJ2-7; TRBD2 agrees at 10 bases. The V segment lost 5 bases and the J segment 3 bases; nucleotides outside the gene matches: 19. The CDR3 sequence is 19 residues long. The germline V gene has CDR1 SEHNR and CDR2 FQNEAQ (reference sequence).

This clone appeared a few times. This chain uses TRBV7-9 with TRBJ2-1; 9 bases fit TRBD2. The CDR3 contains 15 residues. The V and J ends lost 5 bases and 8 bases, in that order; junction bases with no gene match: 10. Looked up from germline, CDR1 is SEHNR and CDR2 is FQNEAQ (reference sequence). This chain's CDR3 is CASSPISGRGDEQFF. As DNA, the CDR3 is TGTGCCAGCAGCCCGATTAGCGGGAGAGGTGATGAGCAGTTCTTC.

The rearrangement links TRBV19 to TRBJ1-1; 9 positions agree with TRBD1. Germline lookup yields CDR1 LNHDA and CDR2 SQIVND (reference sequence). The ends lost 6 bases at V and 0 bases at J; junction bases unmatched: 8. This CDR3 has 16 residues. CDR3 nucleotide sequence: TGTGCCAGTAGAACAGGGGGCATTAAGGTGAACACTGAAGCTTTCTTT. It yields the protein CASRTGGIKVNTEAFF.

The chain has TRBV7-2 and TRBJ2-6, with 8 bases aligning to TRBD2. This CDR3 is 17 amino acids long. Germline V gives CDR1 SGHTA, CDR2 FQGNSA. Germline trimming cut 6 bases from V and 4 bases from J; bases unmatched to any gene: 11. The CDR3 DNA reads as TGTGCCAGCAGTCTTAGAAGCGGGAGAAGGGGGGCCAACGTCCTGACTTTC. Translating it yields CASSLRSGRRGANVLTF.

The V and J genes are TRBV5-5 and TRBJ2-5, with 8 nucleotides matching TRBD2. The CDR3 contains 13 residues. Germline V gene data show CDR1 as SGHKS and CDR2 as YYEKEE (reference sequence). V shed 2 bases, J shed 3 bases, and the junction held 0 bases outside the gene matches. The chain's CDR3 is CASSLLAEETQYF. The CDR3 DNA follows: TGTGCCAGCAGCTTACTAGCGGAAGAGACCCAGTACTTC. Full variable domain (rest looked up from reference TRBV5-5 and TRBJ2-5): DAGVTQSPTHLIKTRGQQVTLRCSPISGHKSVSWYQQVLGQGPQFIFQYYEKEERGRGNFPDRFSARQFPNYSSELNVNALLLGDSALYLCASSLLAEETQYFGPGTRLLVL.

This clone was seen more than once but under ten times. The same CDR3 also results from other DNA sequences found in this sample. V and J are TRBV14 and TRBJ2-5, with TRBD2 identical over 13 bases. Unmatched junction bases numbered 3, after V lost 4 bases and J lost 4 bases. CDR3 length: 15 amino acids. The germline V gene encodes CDR1 SGHDN and CDR2 FVKESK. Here the CDR3 DNA reads TGTGCCAGCAGCCGGACTAGCGGGAGCGGAGAGACCCAGTACTTC. As protein: CASSRTSGSGETQYF.

CDR3 region: CASRPNRSSYNSPLHF. CDR3 DNA: TGTGCCAGCAGGCCAAACAGGAGCTCCTATAATTCACCCCTCCACTTT. The V and J genes are TRBV27 and TRBJ1-6, with D perhaps TRBD1 (5 bases). Trimming removed 6 bases at V and 0 bases at J, with 12 bases between. CDR1 and CDR2 (germline): MNHEY, SMNVEV (reference sequence). The CDR3 totals 16 residues.

CDR3 protein: CASSSQRLRREKTYNEQFF. CDR3 coding DNA: TGTGCCAGCAGTTCCCAGCGATTACGGCGGGAGAAGACCTACAATGAGCAGTTCTTC. This chain joins TRBV6-2 or TRBV6-3 and TRBJ2-1, with 7 nucleotides matching TRBD2. J gave up 2 bases and V 4 bases, and 17 bases lay outside the gene matches. There are 19 residues in the CDR3. Per germline, CDR1 MNHEY and CDR2 SVGEGT.

The sample holds one count of this clone. The rearrangement uses TRBV4-1 and TRBJ1-3, with D unclear. The CDR3 has 18 residues. The germline gives CDR1 MGHRA, CDR2 YSYEKL. V was cut by 0 bases and J by 0 bases, with 15 bases left in between. The CDR3 loop reads CASSQDPGDVYSGNTIYF. The CDR3 DNA reads TGCGCCAGCAGCCAAGATCCGGGAGACGTTTACTCTGGAAACACCATATATTTT.